This T cell receptor (beta chain) was obtained from a study of T cell responses to AZD1222 COVID-19 vaccine. The study's findings and limits: Mapped onto spike, vaccine-associated CD4 TCRs spanned it and were dominant at 160-218 and 743-854. The reported proportion of spike-specific TCRs targeting unmutated variant regions was nearly half.

V was trimmed by 3 bases and J by 2 bases, leaving 11 bases between them. In germline, CDR1 is SQVTM, CDR2 ANQGSEA. CDR3 length: 14 amino acids. Second-dose intervals near 4 or 12 weeks were combined. Profiling relied on immunoSEQ multiplex PCR, and the TCRdb table lists in-frame clones only, not all of them. This sample has roughly 150,000 clones, with under 95% found just once. In the case of this clone: Its cognate antigen is unknown.

This TCR derives from an adult who received the AZD1222 COVID-19 vaccine. The chain combines TRBV29-1 with TRBJ1-3, with a possible D match to TRBD1 (6 bases). The source material was peripheral blood, sampled 28 days after the second AZD1222 dose. The CDR3 protein is CSVDAQGTGNTIYF. The CDR3 nucleotides read TGCAGCGTTGACGCGCAGGGGACTGGAAACACCATATATTTT.